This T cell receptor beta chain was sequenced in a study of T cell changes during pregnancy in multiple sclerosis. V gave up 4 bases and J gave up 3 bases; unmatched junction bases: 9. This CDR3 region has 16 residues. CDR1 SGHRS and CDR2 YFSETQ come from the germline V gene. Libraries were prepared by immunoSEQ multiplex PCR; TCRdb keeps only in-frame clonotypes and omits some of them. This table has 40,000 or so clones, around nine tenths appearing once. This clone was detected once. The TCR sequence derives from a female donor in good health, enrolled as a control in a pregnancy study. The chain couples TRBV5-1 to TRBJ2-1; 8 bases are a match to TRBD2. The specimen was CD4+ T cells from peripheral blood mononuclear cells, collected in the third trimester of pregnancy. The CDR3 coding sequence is TGCGCCAGCAGCCTGTCCCCCGGGACTAGCTACAATGAGCAGTTCTTC. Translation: CASSLSPGTSYNEQFF.